Listed below are T cell receptor beta chains from one sample, sequenced in a study of blood T cell repertoires in COVID-19. Using immunoSEQ multiplex PCR, the repertoire was profiled, and TCRdb retains in-frame clones only, with some absent. The sample has more than 95,000 clones, about 90% seen once. Sequencing used peripheral blood. Receptors originate from a human donor in a cohort sampled during active COVID-19. Each CDR3 is given with its conserved first and last residue. A D gene is named only where the DNA matches it firmly. The listing skips clone size in some rows; elsewhere it reads once, few, many or a size class.

>-|-|TRBV5-1|TRBJ1-4|15
CASSWGQGTNEKLFF
TGCGCCAGCAGCTGGGGGCAGGGGACTAATGAAAAACTGTTTTTT
>-|once|TRBV11-2|TRBJ2-7|15
CASSLVYGSGYEQYF
TGTGCCAGCAGCTTAGTTTACGGTTCAGGCTACGAGCAGTACTTC
>TRBD1|-|TRBV2|TRBJ1-6|15
CASSATGGATSPLHF
TGTGCCAGCAGTGCAACAGGGGGCGCGACTTCACCCCTCCACTTT
>-|-|TRBV28|TRBJ1-4|13
CASTIQGDEKLFF
TGTGCCAGCACGATCCAGGGTGATGAAAAACTGTTTTTT
>-|-|TRBV5-1|TRBJ2-2|14
CASSPGQYTGELFF
TGCGCCAGCAGCCCCGGACAGTACACCGGGGAGCTGTTTTTT
>TRBD2|-|TRBV2|TRBJ2-7|17
CASSEGISGRSSYEQYF
TGCGCCAGCAGTGAAGGGATTAGCGGGAGGAGCTCCTACGAGCAGTACTTC
>TRBD1|-|TRBV19|TRBJ2-2|14
CASTGTGYTGELFF
TGTGCCAGCACCGGGACAGGGTACACCGGGGAGCTGTTTTTT
>TRBD2|once|TRBV28|TRBJ2-5|17
CASRPDASGSSPETQYF
TGTGCCAGCAGGCCCGATGCCAGCGGGAGTTCCCCGGAGACCCAGTACTTC
>TRBD2|few|TRBV2|TRBJ2-7|15
CASSALAGGLGEQYF
TGTGCCAGCAGCGCCCTAGCGGGGGGGTTAGGCGAGCAGTACTTC
>TRBD1|-|TRBV6-5|TRBJ2-7|16
CASSYSTGQETYEQYF
TGTGCCAGCAGTTACTCGACGGGACAGGAGACCTACGAGCAGTACTTC
>TRBD1|-|TRBV30|TRBJ1-4|15
CAWSLGGGTNEKLFF
TGTGCCTGGAGTCTAGGAGGGGGCACTAATGAAAAACTGTTTTTT
>TRBD1|-|TRBV7-9|TRBJ1-3|14
CASSVQGSGNTIYF
TGTGCCAGCAGTGTACAGGGGTCCGGAAACACCATATATTTT
>TRBD2|-|TRBV19|TRBJ2-1|16
CASSILLAGVYNEQFF
TGTGCCAGTAGTATTTTACTAGCGGGAGTTTACAATGAGCAGTTCTTC
>-|-|TRBV24-1|TRBJ2-5|14
CATSDADSSETQYF
TGTGCCACCAGTGATGCGGACAGTTCAGAGACCCAGTACTTC
>TRBD1|-|TRBV4-1|TRBJ1-1|14
CASSPGQSNTEAFF
TGCGCCAGCAGCCCGGGACAGTCGAACACTGAAGCTTTCTTT
>-|-|TRBV15|TRBJ2-7|13
CATSRDTGYEQYF
TGTGCCACCAGCAGAGATACAGGCTACGAGCAGTACTTC
>-|-|TRBV13|TRBJ2-5|14
CASSLSRGQETQYF
TGTGCCAGCAGCTTGAGCCGCGGCCAAGAGACCCAGTACTTC
>TRBD1|-|TRBV3-1/TRBV3-2|TRBJ2-1|20
CASSQDFRTGGSSSYNEQFF
TGTGCCAGCAGCCAAGATTTCAGGACAGGGGGGAGCAGCTCCTACAATGAGCAGTTCTTC
>TRBD1|-|TRBV9|TRBJ1-5|16
CASSVLGGVSNQPQHF
TGTGCCAGCAGCGTTTTAGGGGGCGTTAGCAATCAGCCCCAGCATTTT
>-|-|TRBV6-1|TRBJ1-1|15
CASSEVGSRNTEAFF
TGTGCCAGCAGTGAAGTGGGCAGTCGAAACACTGAAGCTTTCTTT
>TRBD2|-|TRBV19|TRBJ2-1|16
CASSKPTSGGGNEQFF
TGTGCCAGTAGTAAGCCGACTAGCGGGGGAGGAAATGAGCAGTTCTTC
>TRBD2|-|TRBV9|TRBJ2-5|14
CASSVWEGQETQYF
TGTGCCAGCAGCGTATGGGAGGGGCAAGAGACCCAGTACTTC
>TRBD2|-|TRBV5-1|TRBJ2-1|14
CASSLGLAVGEQFF
TGCGCCAGCAGCCTGGGACTAGCGGTGGGTGAGCAGTTCTTC
>-|-|TRBV7-9|TRBJ1-2|19
CASSLDPNLGRWGNYGYTF
TGTGCCAGCAGCTTAGACCCTAACCTGGGGAGGTGGGGTAACTATGGCTACACCTTC
>TRBD1|-|TRBV5-1|TRBJ1-4|14
CASSLDRGTEKLFF
TGCGCCAGCAGCTTAGACAGGGGAACGGAAAAACTGTTTTTT
>-|few|TRBV7-9|TRBJ1-2|15
CASSLAGGRYYGYTF
TGTGCCAGCAGCTTAGCGGGGGGGCGCTACTATGGCTACACCTTC
>-|-|TRBV28|TRBJ1-2|14
CASSFGQLSRGYTF
TGTGCCAGCAGTTTCGGACAGCTGTCACGCGGCTACACCTTC
>-|-|TRBV6-1|TRBJ1-1|16
CASSESLVRGNTEAFF
TGTGCCAGCAGTGAAAGTTTGGTTCGGGGGAACACTGAAGCTTTCTTT
>TRBD1|-|TRBV4-1|TRBJ2-3|17
CASSQYPTGALVGTQYF
TGCGCCAGCAGCCAATATCCGACAGGGGCTCTTGTCGGTACGCAGTATTTT
>TRBD1|-|TRBV6-5|TRBJ2-7|14
CASSWDRGSYEQYF
TGTGCCAGCAGTTGGGACAGGGGATCATACGAGCAGTACTTC
>-|-|TRBV18|TRBJ2-7|17
CASSPGPQGIPAYEQYF
TGTGCCAGCTCACCAGGGCCGCAGGGGATACCCGCCTACGAGCAGTACTTC
>TRBD1|-|TRBV19|TRBJ1-1|16
CASRRSLRGLGTEAFF
TGTGCCAGTAGGCGATCACTCAGGGGGCTCGGGACTGAAGCTTTCTTT
>-|-|TRBV29-1|TRBJ1-1|13
CSVGPGAYTEAFF
TGCAGCGTCGGTCCAGGGGCGTACACTGAAGCTTTCTTT
>-|-|TRBV10-3|TRBJ1-5|15
CAISESGEVNQPQHF
TGTGCCATCAGTGAGTCGGGGGAGGTAAATCAGCCCCAGCATTTT
>-|-|TRBV6-5|TRBJ2-7|13
CASKTFQEGEQYF
TGTGCCAGCAAGACATTCCAAGAGGGAGAGCAGTACTTC
>-|-|TRBV2|TRBJ2-1|12
CASSKMGVEQFF
TGTGCCAGCAGCAAGATGGGAGTTGAGCAGTTCTTC
>-|-|TRBV7-5|TRBJ2-7|15
CVRSLAGSVRHEQYF
TGTGTCAGAAGCTTAGCGGGCAGTGTTCGCCACGAGCAGTACTTC
>-|-|TRBV6-6|TRBJ2-1|15
CASSLADSSYNEQFF
TGTGCCAGCAGCCTAGCGGACAGCTCCTACAATGAGCAGTTCTTC
>-|-|TRBV27|TRBJ2-1|15
CASLFLELAYNEQFF
TGTGCCAGCTTGTTTCTGGAGCTCGCCTACAATGAGCAGTTCTTC
>-|-|TRBV27|TRBJ1-1|14
CASSFQQGYTEAFF
TGTGCCAGCAGTTTCCAACAGGGTTACACTGAAGCTTTCTTT
>-|-|TRBV27|TRBJ2-7|13
CASSLRQLSEQYF
TGTGCCAGCAGTTTAAGACAGTTGTCCGAGCAGTACTTC
>-|-|TRBV5-1|TRBJ2-7|14
CASSLAGGVYEQYF
TGCGCCAGCAGCTTGGCCGGAGGGGTGTACGAGCAGTACTTC
>-|-|TRBV20-1|TRBJ2-1|13
CSASKPTSNEQFF
TGCAGTGCTAGTAAGCCAACCTCCAATGAGCAGTTCTTC
>-|-|TRBV5-1|TRBJ2-7|12
CASSLLGYEQYF
TGCGCCAGCAGCTTGCTAGGCTACGAGCAGTACTTC
>-|-|TRBV19|TRBJ1-4|14
CASSFPGVHEKLFF
TGTGCCAGTAGTTTCCCGGGTGTCCATGAAAAACTGTTTTTT
>TRBD2|-|TRBV19|TRBJ2-3|18
CASSKKTSGGHGTDTQYF
TGTGCCAGTAGTAAGAAGACTAGCGGGGGGCACGGAACAGATACGCAGTATTTT
>-|-|TRBV28|TRBJ2-1|14
CASSLWAGDNEQFF
TGTGCCAGCAGTTTATGGGCAGGGGACAATGAGCAGTTCTTC
>TRBD1|once|TRBV2|TRBJ2-3|14
CASTGQGAGDTQYF
TGTGCCAGCACCGGACAGGGGGCAGGAGATACGCAGTATTTT
>-|once|TRBV29-1|TRBJ2-2|14
CSVVPGTDTGELFF
TGCAGCGTTGTCCCCGGTACGGACACCGGGGAGCTGTTTTTT
>-|-|TRBV5-1|TRBJ2-7|14
CASSLMGGRDEQYF
TGCGCCAGCAGCTTAATGGGGGGGCGAGACGAGCAGTACTTC
>-|-|TRBV19|TRBJ1-6|16
CASSTDQGSYNSPLHF
TGTGCCAGTAGTACGGACCAGGGCTCCTATAATTCACCCCTCCACTTT
>TRBD1|-|TRBV10-1|TRBJ1-2|18
CASSEFKGQGEPLYGYTF
TGCGCCAGCAGTGAGTTTAAGGGACAGGGTGAACCCCTCTATGGCTACACCTTC
>-|-|TRBV28|TRBJ2-5|13
CASSHTRQETQYF
TGTGCCAGCAGTCATACTAGGCAAGAGACCCAGTACTTC
>TRBD1|-|TRBV5-1|TRBJ2-5|15
CASSFSGTGVKTQYF
TGCGCCAGCAGCTTCTCCGGGACAGGGGTAAAGACCCAGTACTTC
>TRBD1|-|TRBV19|TRBJ1-5|15
CASRNRRGPNQPQHF
TGTGCCAGTAGGAATCGCAGGGGGCCAAATCAGCCCCAGCATTTT
>-|few|TRBV5-4|TRBJ2-2|17
CASSPAPAGPNTGELFF
TGTGCCAGCAGCCCCGCCCCCGCAGGGCCGAACACCGGGGAGCTGTTTTTT
>TRBD1|-|TRBV5-1|TRBJ1-4|14
CASSLGNRGEKLFF
TGCGCCAGCAGCTTGGGGAACAGGGGTGAAAAACTGTTTTTT
>-|-|TRBV19|TRBJ2-5|13
CASSSVGQETQYF
TGTGCCAGTAGTTCGGTCGGGCAAGAGACCCAGTACTTC
>-|-|TRBV3-1/TRBV3-2|TRBJ1-6|18
CASSQETLRTAPHSPLHF
TGTGCCAGCAGCCAAGAGACCCTGAGGACAGCCCCACATTCACCCCTCCACTTT
>TRBD2|-|TRBV5-1|TRBJ2-7|18
CASSSGLAGGGISYEQYF
TGCGCCAGCAGCTCAGGACTAGCGGGAGGCGGCATCTCCTACGAGCAGTACTTC